This T cell receptor beta chain was found in a study of CD8 T cells in ankylosing spondylitis. The CDR3 sequence is 15 residues long. The germline V gene has CDR1 SGHTA and CDR2 FQGNSA. V lost 5 bases and J lost 4; bases outside the gene matches: 7. TCRdb used MiXCR to reprocess the 5' RACE reads, holding one entry per CDR3 protein. Of roughly 470,000 distinct CDR3 sequences in the sample, more than 25% were seen once. Findings and caveats of the study: Made up of eight or nine highly homologous variants, a TCR beta motif appeared characteristic of ankylosing spondylitis blood.

About this clonotype itself: Its antigen is undetermined.

Material for sequencing was blood, either unsorted or a sorted T cell fraction (not recorded which). The J gene is TRBJ2-3, the V gene TRBV7-2; TRBD2 matches 9 bases. The receptor was isolated from a male donor with ankylosing spondylitis. CDR3 amino acids: CASSRIAGDADTQYF. The DNA of the CDR3 is TGTGCCAGCAGCCGGATAGCGGGAGACGCAGATACGCAGTATTTT.